The T cell receptor (beta chain) under discussion was sequenced for a study of blood T cell repertoires in COVID-19. Background on the study: T cells, B-cell-depleted T cells, or PBMCs supplied cDNA or gDNA.

Sequencing used immunoSEQ multiplex PCR; TCRdb keeps in-frame clones, though not all of them. This sample has about 230,000 clones, with roughly 86% found just once. V shed 3 bases and J shed 8 bases, with 12 bases lying between them. CDR1 SGHTS and CDR2 YDEGEE come from the germline V gene. This CDR3 has 14 amino acids. V gene TRBV5-8 combines with J gene TRBJ2-6, with D possibly being TRBD1 (6 bases). This sequence originates from a woman in her twenties or thirties with acute COVID-19. Sequencing was performed on PBMCs or T cells enriched from blood (not recorded which). Written as DNA, the CDR3 is TGTGCCAGCAGCTACCGACAGGTACCCAACGTCCTGACTTTC. It encodes CASSYRQVPNVLTF.